This T cell receptor beta chain was recorded in a study of human T cells and chemical hapten exposure. Study observations and caveats: Healthy individuals' immune responses may differ from those of donors, who had alopecia.

This clonotype has ten or more counts. The antigen is not known. MiXCR, applied by TCRdb to the RACE reads, yields one record per CDR3 protein. The table has 70,000 to 95,000 distinct CDR3 sequences, about 6.3% seen once. The time point is: patch test 2, 6 weeks after DPC sensitization. As to treatment: therapeutic diphenylcyclopropenone sensitization with weekly scalp DPC. Those who donated were patients with alopecia, 18 to 70 years of age, and suitable for DPC. The sequence was collected from a woman younger than 45 with alopecia areata. Some clones in this sample may be carry-over from other donors' samples. The sample consisted of whole blood, taken in connection with sensitization to the hapten diphenylcyclopropenone (DPC).

The CDR3 DNA sequence: TGTGCCAGCAGTGAAAATGCAGGGAATTCACCCCTCCACTTT. Translating gives CASSENAGNSPLHF. V is TRBV6-4 and J is TRBJ1-6; weak D call: TRBD1 (5 bases). The V gene's germline CDR1 is MRHNA and CDR2 SNTAGT. V was shortened by 3 bases and J by 7 bases, with 10 bases between the two germline ends. The CDR3 is made up of 14 amino acids.